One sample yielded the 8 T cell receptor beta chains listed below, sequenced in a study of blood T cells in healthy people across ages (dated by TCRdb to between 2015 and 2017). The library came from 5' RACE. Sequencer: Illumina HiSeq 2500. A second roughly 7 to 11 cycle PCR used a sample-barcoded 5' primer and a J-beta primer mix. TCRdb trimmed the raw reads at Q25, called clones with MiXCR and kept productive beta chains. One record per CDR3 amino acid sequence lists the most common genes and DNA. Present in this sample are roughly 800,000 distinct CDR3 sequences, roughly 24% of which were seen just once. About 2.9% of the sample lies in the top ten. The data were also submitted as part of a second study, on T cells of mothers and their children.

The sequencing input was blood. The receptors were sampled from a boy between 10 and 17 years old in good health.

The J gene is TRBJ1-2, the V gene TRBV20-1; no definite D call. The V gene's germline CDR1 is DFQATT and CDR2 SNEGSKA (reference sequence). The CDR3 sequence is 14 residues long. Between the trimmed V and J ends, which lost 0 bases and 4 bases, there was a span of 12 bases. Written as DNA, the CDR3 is TGCAGTGCTAGAGATCGGGTATCAAGCTATGGCTACACCTTC. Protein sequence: CSARDRVSSYGYTF.

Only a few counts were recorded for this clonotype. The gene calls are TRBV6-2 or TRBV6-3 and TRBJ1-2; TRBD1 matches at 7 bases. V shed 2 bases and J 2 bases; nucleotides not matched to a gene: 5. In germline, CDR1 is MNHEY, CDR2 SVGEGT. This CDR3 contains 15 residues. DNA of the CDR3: TGTGCCAGCAGTTACCGGACAGGTTCCAACTATGGCTACACCTTC. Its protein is CASSYRTGSNYGYTF.

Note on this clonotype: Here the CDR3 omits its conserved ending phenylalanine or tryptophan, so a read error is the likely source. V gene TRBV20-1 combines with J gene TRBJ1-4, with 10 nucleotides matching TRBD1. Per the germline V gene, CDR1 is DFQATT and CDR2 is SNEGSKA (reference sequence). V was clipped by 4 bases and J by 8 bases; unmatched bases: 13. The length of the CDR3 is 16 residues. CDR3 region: CSAKGRDRGIDEKLFV. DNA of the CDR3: TGCAGTGCTAAAGGGCGGGACAGGGGAATTGACGAAAAACTGTTTGTT.

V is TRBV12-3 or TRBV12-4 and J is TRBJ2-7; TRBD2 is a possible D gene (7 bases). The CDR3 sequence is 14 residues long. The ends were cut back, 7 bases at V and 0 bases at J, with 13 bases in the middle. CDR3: CASNRGGSSYEQYF. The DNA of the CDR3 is TGTGCCAGCAATAGGGGGGGCAGCTCCTACGAGCAGTACTTC.

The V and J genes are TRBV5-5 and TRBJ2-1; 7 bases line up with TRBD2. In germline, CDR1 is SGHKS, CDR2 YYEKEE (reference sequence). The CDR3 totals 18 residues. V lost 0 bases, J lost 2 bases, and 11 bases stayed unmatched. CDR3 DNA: TGTGCCAGCAGCTTGGAAATGAGCGGGGCGACTACCTACAATGAGCAGTTCTTC. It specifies CASSLEMSGATTYNEQFF.

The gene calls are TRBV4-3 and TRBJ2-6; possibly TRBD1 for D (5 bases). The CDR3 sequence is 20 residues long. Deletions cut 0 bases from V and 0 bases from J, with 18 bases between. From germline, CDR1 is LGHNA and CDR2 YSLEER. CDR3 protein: CASSQDIVGRVSSGANVLTF. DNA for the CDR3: TGCGCCAGCAGCCAAGATATAGTGGGCAGGGTCTCCTCTGGGGCCAACGTCCTGACTTTC.

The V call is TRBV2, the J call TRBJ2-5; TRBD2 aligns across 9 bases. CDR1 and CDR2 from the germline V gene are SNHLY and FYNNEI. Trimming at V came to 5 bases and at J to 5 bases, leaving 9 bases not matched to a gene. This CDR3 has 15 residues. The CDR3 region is CASSPRLAEGETQYF. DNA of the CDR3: TGTGCCAGCAGTCCCCGACTAGCGGAAGGGGAGACCCAGTACTTC.

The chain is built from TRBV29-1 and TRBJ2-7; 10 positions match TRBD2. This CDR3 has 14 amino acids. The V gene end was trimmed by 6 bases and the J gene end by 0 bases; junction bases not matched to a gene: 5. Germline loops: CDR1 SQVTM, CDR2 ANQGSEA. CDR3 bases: TGCAGCGTCAGTAGCGGGGGGAACTCCTACGAGCAGTACTTC. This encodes CSVSSGGNSYEQYF.